The 9 T cell receptor beta chains reported below all come from one sample, sequenced in a study of type 1 regulatory T cells. TCRdb reprocessed the reads with MiXCR, giving one entry per CDR3 protein. This sample carries more than 60,000 distinct CDR3 sequences, 62% of them seen once, and the ten largest clones take less than 2%. Their antigens are not known. Sequencing was carried out using cultured non-Tr1 T cells, either the whole culture or a sorted T cell fraction (not recorded which). These receptor sequences come from a human donor in good health.

In DNA, the CDR3 is TGTGCCATCGGTTCAATGGGGGGGGAGACCCAGTACTTC. Its protein is CAIGSMGGETQYF. The rearrangement joins TRBV10-3 to TRBJ2-5; TRBD2 matches 7 bases. Germline trimming cut 8 bases from V and 5 bases from J; bases unmatched to any gene: 8. In germline, CDR1 is ENHRY, CDR2 SYGVKD. The CDR3 consists of 13 residues.

V gene TRBV10-2 combines with J gene TRBJ2-3; TRBD2 aligns across 10 bases. V lost 4 bases, J lost 6 bases, and 4 bases stayed unmatched. This CDR3 comprises 14 residues. From germline, CDR1 is WSHSY and CDR2 SAAADI. CDR3 loop: CASSVLAGADTQYF. DNA for the CDR3: TGCGCCAGCAGTGTCCTAGCGGGAGCTGATACGCAGTATTTT.

The chain couples TRBV7-6 to TRBJ2-2; D not certain. Trimming took 5 bases from V and 0 from J, leaving 13 bases between them. Germline V gives CDR1 SGHVS, CDR2 FNYEAQ. CDR3 length equals 16 residues. The CDR3 here is CASSVTSTSNTGELFF. CDR3 DNA: TGTGCCAGCAGCGTCACCAGTACCTCGAACACCGGGGAGCTGTTTTTT.

The rearrangement uses TRBV2 and TRBJ2-5; D ambiguous. Germline V gives CDR1 SNHLY, CDR2 FYNNEI. The V end lost 2 bases, the J end lost 2 bases, and 0 bases lay between the germline ends. The CDR3 is 11 amino acids. The CDR3 loop is CASSEQETQYF. DNA for the CDR3: TGTGCCAGCAGTGAACAAGAGACCCAGTACTTC.

V is TRBV6-2 or TRBV6-3 and J is TRBJ1-1; 7 positions match TRBD1. Trimming cost V 4 bases and J 6 bases; bases outside gene matches: 17. This CDR3 has 17 residues. The germline CDR1 and CDR2 sequences are MNHEY and SVGEGT. The CDR3 bases are TGTGCCAGCAGTTCCCCTCTTCCGGGACAGATCGTTTCTGAAGCTTTCTTT. Encoded protein: CASSSPLPGQIVSEAFF.

V is TRBV5-1 and J is TRBJ2-1, with TRBD2 identical over 10 bases. V lost 0 bases and J lost 7; bases outside the gene matches: 4. The CDR3 loop spans 15 amino acids. In germline, CDR1 is SGHRS, CDR2 YFSETQ. The CDR3 DNA sequence: TGCGCCAGCAGCTTGGCTACTAGCGGGGCAAATGAGCAGTTCTTC. This gives the protein CASSLATSGANEQFF.

This chain joins TRBV2 and TRBJ1-6; TRBD1 matches at 10 bases. This CDR3 spans 14 amino acids. V dropped 6 bases and J dropped 9; count of bases not matched to a gene: 5. The V gene's germline CDR1 is SNHLY and CDR2 FYNNEI. The CDR3 loop is CASSRDRGISPLHF. The CDR3 nucleotides read TGTGCCAGCAGCCGGGACAGGGGTATTTCACCCCTCCACTTT.

The chain uses TRBV6-2 or TRBV6-3 and TRBJ2-1; TRBD1 matches at 7 bases. Unmatched junction bases numbered 5, after V lost 6 bases and J lost 6 bases. The germline gives CDR1 MNHEY, CDR2 SVGEGT. This CDR3 spans 13 amino acids. CDR3: CASSPGQTNEQFF. CDR3 nucleotide sequence: TGTGCCAGCAGCCCGGGACAGACCAATGAGCAGTTCTTC.

Concerning this clonotype: Its ends do not fully match the called genes, so a read error is possible. The chain has TRBV3-1 and TRBJ2-1; possible D gene TRBD2, 5 bases. This CDR3 spans 12 amino acids. In germline, CDR1 is LGHDT, CDR2 YNNKEL (reference sequence). The CDR3 coding sequence is TGTGCCAGCAACCAAATCGAGGGTGAGCAGTTCTTC. Its protein product is CASNQIEGEQFF.